The sequence of this TCR beta chain was determined in a study of spatial heterogeneity in lung cancer. The CDR3 is 15 amino acids. The J segment lost 1 base and the V segment lost 4 bases, leaving 5 bases of the junction unmatched. Germline assignment: CDR1 LGHDT and CDR2 YNNKEL (reference sequence). Noted time point: sample taken at primary tumor resection. Tumor, nontumor lung or frozen PBMC supplied whole RNA that was sequenced unsorted. This clonotype was counted a few times. Every molecule of TCR cDNA had its own unique molecular identifier. TCRdb fed the 5' RACE reads into MiXCR, producing one record per CDR3 protein. The table lists more than 80,000 distinct CDR3 sequences, over 9.5% of them singletons.

The specimen comprised PBMCs, sampled at surgery. The chain recombines TRBV3-1 with TRBJ2-3, with TRBD1 identical over 7 bases. This receptor was identified in a male donor with early-stage non-small cell lung cancer. The CDR3 nucleotides are TGTGCCAGCAGCCTCGATACAGGGGGCACAGATACGCAGTATTTT. It yields the protein CASSLDTGGTDTQYF.